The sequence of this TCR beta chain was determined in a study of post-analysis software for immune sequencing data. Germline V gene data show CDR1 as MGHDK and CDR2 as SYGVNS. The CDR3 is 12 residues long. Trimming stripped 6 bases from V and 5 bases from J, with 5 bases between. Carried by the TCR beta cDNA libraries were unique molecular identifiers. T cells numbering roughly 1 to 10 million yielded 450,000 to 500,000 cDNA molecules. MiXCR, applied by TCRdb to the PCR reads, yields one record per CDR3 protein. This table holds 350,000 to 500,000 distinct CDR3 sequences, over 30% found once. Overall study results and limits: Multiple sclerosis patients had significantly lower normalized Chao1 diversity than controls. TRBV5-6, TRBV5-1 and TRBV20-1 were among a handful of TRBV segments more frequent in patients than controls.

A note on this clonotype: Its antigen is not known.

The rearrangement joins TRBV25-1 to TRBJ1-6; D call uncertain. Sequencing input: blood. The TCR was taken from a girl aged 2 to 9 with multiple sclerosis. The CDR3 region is CASRGNNSPLHF. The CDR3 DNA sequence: TGTGCCAGCAGGGGGAATAATTCACCCCTCCACTTT.